Each of the 16 T cell receptor beta chains below was sequenced from the same sample in a study of blood T cell repertoires in COVID-19. Using immunoSEQ multiplex PCR, the repertoire was profiled, and TCRdb retains in-frame clones only, with some absent. The top ten clones hold around 3.4% of a sample with roughly 140,000 clones, under 85% of them seen once. The sequenced material came from peripheral blood. The receptors come from a woman of 80 years or more with acute or convalescent COVID-19.

This chain links TRBV18 with TRBJ1-2, with a tentative D call TRBD1 (5 bases). CDR3 length equals 13 residues. The germline V gene has CDR1 KGHSH and CDR2 LQKENI. V gave up 5 bases and J gave up 2 bases, with 9 bases separating them. The CDR3 DNA follows: TGTGCCAGCTCAGAGACAGAAAACTATGGCTACACCTTC. The encoded protein is CASSETENYGYTF.

The rearrangement links TRBV18 to TRBJ1-1, with D tentatively TRBD1 (5 bases). There are 13 residues in the CDR3. Trimming removed 6 bases from V and 4 bases from J, with 12 bases in between. The germline gives CDR1 KGHSH, CDR2 LQKENI. The CDR3, as DNA: TGTGCCAGCTCGACAGAAGGCGGCACTGAAGCTTTCTTT. As protein: CASSTEGGTEAFF.

The chain links TRBV7-2 to TRBJ2-5, with TRBD2 as a possible D gene (6 bases). Germline CDR1 SGHTA, CDR2 FQGNSA. Trimming took 10 bases from V and 5 from J, leaving 20 bases between them. This CDR3 comprises 14 residues. Here the CDR3 reads CATRGAGRRETQYF. CDR3 sequence (DNA): TGTGCCACCAGAGGGGCGGGGCGGCGGGAGACCCAGTACTTC.

The chain couples TRBV15 to TRBJ2-2, with TRBD2 matching over 10 bases. J lost 1 base, V lost 1 base, and 3 bases had no gene match. Germline CDR1 reads LNHNV; CDR2 reads YYDKDF (reference sequence). This CDR3 is built from 17 residues. CDR3 region: CATSRVTSGVNTGELFF. For the CDR3, the DNA is TGTGCCACCAGCAGAGTCACTAGCGGGGTGAACACCGGGGAGCTGTTTTTT.

This chain joins TRBV11-1 and TRBJ2-2, with D perhaps matching TRBD1 (6 bases). Germline-derived CDR1 and CDR2 are SGHAT and FQDESV (reference sequence). This CDR3 is built from 15 residues. The germline V and J ends were trimmed by 3 bases and 7 bases, with 15 bases remaining between them. The CDR3 reads CASSFQQGGVGELFF. DNA for the CDR3: TGTGCCAGCAGCTTCCAACAGGGTGGGGTCGGGGAGCTGTTTTTT.

This clone was seen just once. The J gene is TRBJ2-1, the V gene TRBV7-2; TRBD1 is a possible D gene (10 bases). The length of the CDR3 is 17 residues. Trimming removed 5 bases at V and 7 bases at J, with 24 bases between. The germline V gene encodes CDR1 SGHTA and CDR2 FQGNSA. CDR3 nucleotides: TGTGCCAGCAGCCCATGGGGCGGGGGGGGACAGGGGAATGAGCAGTTCTTC. Residues: CASSPWGGGGQGNEQFF.

CDR3 in amino acids: CASREAGRRTDTQYF. The CDR3 DNA sequence: TGTGCCAGCAGGGAGGCCGGGAGACGCACAGATACGCAGTATTTT. The rearrangement joins TRBV2 to TRBJ2-3; D might be TRBD2 (6 bases). The CDR3 has 15 amino acids. Per germline, CDR1 SNHLY and CDR2 FYNNEI. Trimming took off 6 bases at V and 1 base at J, with 14 bases between the two ends.

This chain joins TRBV29-1 and TRBJ1-1; D gene uncertain. The CDR3 extends over 12 amino acids. Germline V CDR1 and CDR2: SQVTM, ANQGSEA. V shed 4 bases and J shed 1 base, with 7 bases lying between them. CDR3 bases: TGCAGCGTTGGAGACAAGAACACTGAAGCTTTCTTT. Protein: CSVGDKNTEAFF.

The rearrangement joins TRBV18 to TRBJ1-1; no firm D call. This CDR3 contains 13 residues. V lost 3 bases, J lost 4 bases, and 9 bases lay in between. Germline CDR1 KGHSH, CDR2 LQKENI. The CDR3 sequence is CASSPLHSTEAFF. The CDR3 DNA sequence: TGTGCCAGCTCACCGCTCCACAGCACTGAAGCTTTCTTT.

This clone was detected a few times. This sequence joins TRBV28 and TRBJ2-7; 7 nucleotides match TRBD1. The germline gives CDR1 MDHEN, CDR2 SYDVKM. With 6 bases clipped from V and 2 bases from J, the junction kept 10 bases outside the gene matches. This CDR3 has 15 residues. In DNA form, the CDR3 reads TGTGCCAGCAGCCCTCGAGGGACAGCTACCTACGAGCAGTACTTC. Translation gives CASSPRGTATYEQYF.

The chain carries TRBV6-1 and TRBJ1-3; D unclear. Germline-derived CDR1 and CDR2 are MNHNS and SASEGT. With 1 base removed from V and 0 bases from J, the gap between germline ends came to 10 bases. The CDR3 totals 16 residues. The CDR3 coding sequence is TGTGCCAGCAGTGAAGACGTTGGGCTCTCTGGAAACACCATATATTTT. Translation gives CASSEDVGLSGNTIYF.

J is TRBJ1-3 and V is TRBV4-3, with D unresolved. Trimming cost V 0 bases and J 0 bases, with 9 bases left between them. The CDR3 spans 16 residues. The germline V gene has CDR1 LGHNA and CDR2 YSLEER. Here the CDR3 reads CASSQEATISGNTIYF. The DNA for the CDR3 is TGCGCCAGCAGCCAAGAGGCGACTATCTCTGGAAACACCATATATTTT.

The chain is built from TRBV2 and TRBJ1-1; 9 nucleotides match TRBD1. Germline V lookup: CDR1 SNHLY, CDR2 FYNNEI. This CDR3 is 15 amino acids long. Trimming took 8 bases from V and 4 from J; bases not matched to a gene: 11. The CDR3 DNA reads TGTGCCAGCGCTGGGAACAGGGGGCGCGGCACTGAAGCTTTCTTT. It codes for CASAGNRGRGTEAFF.

The CDR3 DNA is TGTGCCAGCAGCCAAGAAGGAGGGAGCAATCAGCCCCAGCATTTT. Its translation is CASSQEGGSNQPQHF. The V call is TRBV4-2, the J call TRBJ1-5, with D unresolved. Trimming shortened V by 0 bases and J by 1 base, and 7 bases separated the two germline ends. Germline V gene sequence: CDR1 LGHNA, CDR2 YNFKEQ. This CDR3 contains 15 residues.

This sequence joins TRBV6-5 and TRBJ1-1; D ambiguous. Trimming pared 2 bases from V and 8 bases from J, leaving 15 bases between. Germline-derived CDR1 and CDR2 are MNHEY and SVGAGI. The CDR3 is 14 residues long. The CDR3 loop reads CASSYPASGGEAFF. The CDR3 region has the DNA TGTGCCAGCAGTTACCCCGCCAGCGGTGGAGAAGCTTTCTTT.

This rearrangement joins TRBV4-2 to TRBJ1-5; D possibly corresponds to TRBD1 (6 bases). Germline V gene sequence: CDR1 LGHNA, CDR2 YNFKEQ. The V gene lost 3 bases and the J gene lost 6 bases, with 18 bases spanning the gap. This CDR3 comprises 16 residues. CDR3 in amino acids: CASSHGGVGGLQPQHF. The CDR3 DNA reads TGTGCCAGCAGCCATGGGGGGGTAGGGGGGCTTCAGCCCCAGCATTTT.